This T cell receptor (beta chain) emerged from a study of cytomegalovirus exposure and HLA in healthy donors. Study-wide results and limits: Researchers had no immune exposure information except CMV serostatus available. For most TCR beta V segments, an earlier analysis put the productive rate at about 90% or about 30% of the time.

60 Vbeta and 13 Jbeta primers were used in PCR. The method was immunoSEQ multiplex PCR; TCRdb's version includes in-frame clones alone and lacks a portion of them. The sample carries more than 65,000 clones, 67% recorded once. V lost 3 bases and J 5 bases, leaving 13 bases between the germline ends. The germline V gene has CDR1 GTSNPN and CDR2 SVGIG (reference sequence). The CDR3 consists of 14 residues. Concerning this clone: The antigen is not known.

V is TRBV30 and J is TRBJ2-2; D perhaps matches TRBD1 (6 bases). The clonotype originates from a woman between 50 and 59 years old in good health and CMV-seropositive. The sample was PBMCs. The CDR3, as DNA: TGTGCCTGGAGCCCCGGGACAACTACCGGGGAGCTGTTTTTT. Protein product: CAWSPGTTTGELFF.